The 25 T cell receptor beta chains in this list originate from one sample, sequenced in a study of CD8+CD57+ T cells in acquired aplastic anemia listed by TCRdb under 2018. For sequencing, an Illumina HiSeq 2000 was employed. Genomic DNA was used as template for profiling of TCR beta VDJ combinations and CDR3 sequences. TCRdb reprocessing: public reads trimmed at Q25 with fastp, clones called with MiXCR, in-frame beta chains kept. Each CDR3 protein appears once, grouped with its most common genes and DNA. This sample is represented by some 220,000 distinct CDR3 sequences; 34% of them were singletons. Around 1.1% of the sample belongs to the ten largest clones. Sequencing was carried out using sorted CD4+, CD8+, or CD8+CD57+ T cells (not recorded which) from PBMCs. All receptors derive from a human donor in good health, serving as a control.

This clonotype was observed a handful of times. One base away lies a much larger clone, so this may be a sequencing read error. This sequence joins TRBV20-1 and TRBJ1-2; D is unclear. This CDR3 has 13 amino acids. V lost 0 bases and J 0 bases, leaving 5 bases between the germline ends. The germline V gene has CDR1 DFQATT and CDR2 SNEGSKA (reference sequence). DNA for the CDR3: TGCAGTGCTAGAGATTGGACTAACTATGGCTACACCTTC. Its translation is CSARDWTNYGYTF.

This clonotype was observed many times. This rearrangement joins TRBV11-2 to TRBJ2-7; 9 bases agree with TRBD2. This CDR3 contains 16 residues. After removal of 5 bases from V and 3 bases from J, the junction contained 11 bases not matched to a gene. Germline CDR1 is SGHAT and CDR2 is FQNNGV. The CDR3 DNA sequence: TGTGCCAGCAGCGTAGGGTTCGCGGGGGGGAGCTACGAGCAGTACTTC. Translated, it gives CASSVGFAGGSYEQYF.

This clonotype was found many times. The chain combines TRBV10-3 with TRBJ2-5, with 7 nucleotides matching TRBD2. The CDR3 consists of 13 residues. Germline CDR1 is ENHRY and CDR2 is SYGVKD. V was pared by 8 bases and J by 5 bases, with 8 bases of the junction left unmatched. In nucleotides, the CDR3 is TGTGCCATCGGGGGGAGGGGAGGCGAGACCCAGTACTTC. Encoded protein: CAIGGRGGETQYF.

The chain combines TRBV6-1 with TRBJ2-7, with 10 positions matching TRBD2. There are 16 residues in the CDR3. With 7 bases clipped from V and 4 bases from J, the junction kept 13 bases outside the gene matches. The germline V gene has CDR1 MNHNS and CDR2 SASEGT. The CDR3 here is CASTKEAGGLLYEQYF. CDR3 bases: TGTGCCAGCACCAAAGAAGCGGGGGGGCTATTGTACGAGCAGTACTTC.

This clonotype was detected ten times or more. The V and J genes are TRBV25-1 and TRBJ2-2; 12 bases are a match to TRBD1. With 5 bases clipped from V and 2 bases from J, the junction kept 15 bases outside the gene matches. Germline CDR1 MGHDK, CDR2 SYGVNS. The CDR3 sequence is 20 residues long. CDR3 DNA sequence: TGTGCCAGCAGTTCAGCCCCGGGACAGGGGGCGTCGGGAAACACCGGGGAGCTGTTTTTT. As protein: CASSSAPGQGASGNTGELFF. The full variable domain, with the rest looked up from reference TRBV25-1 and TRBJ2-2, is EADIYQTPRYLVIGTGKKITLECSQTMGHDKMYWYQQDPGMELHLIHYSYGVNSTEKGDLSSESTVSRIRTEHFPLTLESARPSHTSQYLCASSSAPGQGASGNTGELFFGEGSRLTVL.

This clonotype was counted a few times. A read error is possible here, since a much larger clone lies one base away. As DNA, the CDR3 is TGCAGTGCTGCCCAGGGTTTTGATTCACCCCTCCACTTT. Its translation: CSAAQGFDSPLHF. The chain joins TRBV20-1 to TRBJ1-6, with a weak D call TRBD1 (5 bases). CDR3 length: 13 amino acids. The ends were cut back, 5 bases at V and 8 bases at J, with 13 bases in the middle. Germline values: CDR1 DFQATT, CDR2 SNEGSKA (reference sequence).

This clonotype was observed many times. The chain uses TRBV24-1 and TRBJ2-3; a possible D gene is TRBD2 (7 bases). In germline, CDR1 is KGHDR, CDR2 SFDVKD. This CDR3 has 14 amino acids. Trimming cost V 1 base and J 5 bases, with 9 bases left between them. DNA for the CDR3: TGTGCCACCAGTGATTTTAGGGGGGGAGATACGCAGTATTTT. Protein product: CATSDFRGGDTQYF.

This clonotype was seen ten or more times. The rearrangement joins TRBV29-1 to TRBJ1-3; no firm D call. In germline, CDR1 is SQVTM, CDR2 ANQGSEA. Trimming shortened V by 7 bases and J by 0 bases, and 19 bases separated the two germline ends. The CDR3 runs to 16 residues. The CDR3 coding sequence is TGCAGCGCCCGGGCGGGCGGCGAAAACTCTGGAAACACCATATATTTT. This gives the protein CSARAGGENSGNTIYF.

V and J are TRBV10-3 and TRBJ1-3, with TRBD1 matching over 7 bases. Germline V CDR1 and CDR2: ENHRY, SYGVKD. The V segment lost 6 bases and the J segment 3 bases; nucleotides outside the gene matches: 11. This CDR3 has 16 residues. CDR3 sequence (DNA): TGTGCCATCAGCTTTGCCGGGACAGCTGATGGAAACACCATATATTTT. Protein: CAISFAGTADGNTIYF.

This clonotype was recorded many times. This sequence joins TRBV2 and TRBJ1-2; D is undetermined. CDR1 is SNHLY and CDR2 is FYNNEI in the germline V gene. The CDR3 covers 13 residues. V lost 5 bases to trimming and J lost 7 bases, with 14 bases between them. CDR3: CASSRRESSGYTF. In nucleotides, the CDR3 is TGTGCCAGCAGTCGACGGGAAAGCAGTGGCTACACCTTC.

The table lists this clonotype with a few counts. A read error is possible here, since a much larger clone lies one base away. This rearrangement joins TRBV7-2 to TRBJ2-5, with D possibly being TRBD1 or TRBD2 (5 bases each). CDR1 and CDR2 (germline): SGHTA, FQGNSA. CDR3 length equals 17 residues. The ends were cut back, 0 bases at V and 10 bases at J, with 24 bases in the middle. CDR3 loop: CASSLAVVGSRDPNQYF. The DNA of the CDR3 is TGTGCCAGCAGCTTAGCCGTGGTCGGAAGCCGGGACCCAAACCAGTACTTC.

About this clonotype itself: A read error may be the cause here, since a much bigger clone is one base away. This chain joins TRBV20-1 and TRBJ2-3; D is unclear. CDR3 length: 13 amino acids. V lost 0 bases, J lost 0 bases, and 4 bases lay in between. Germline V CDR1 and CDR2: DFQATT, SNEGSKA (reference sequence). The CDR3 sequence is CSARDTSTDTQYF. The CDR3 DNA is TGCAGTGCTAGAGACACGAGCACAGATACGCAGTATTTT.

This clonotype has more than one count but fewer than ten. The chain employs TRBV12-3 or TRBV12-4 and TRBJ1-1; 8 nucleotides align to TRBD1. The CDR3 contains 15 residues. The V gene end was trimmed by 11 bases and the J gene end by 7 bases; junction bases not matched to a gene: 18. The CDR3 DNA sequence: TGTGCCTCCGTGAGAGACCGGACAGGGACTAGTGAAGCTTTCTTT. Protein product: CASVRDRTGTSEAFF.

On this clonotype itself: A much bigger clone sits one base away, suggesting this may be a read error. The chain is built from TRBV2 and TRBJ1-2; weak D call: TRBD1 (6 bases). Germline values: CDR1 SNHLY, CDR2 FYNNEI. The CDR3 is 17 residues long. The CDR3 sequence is CASSTSPGWGADYGYAF. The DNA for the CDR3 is TGTGCCAGCAGTACCTCACCCGGATGGGGGGCAGATTATGGCTACGCCTTC.

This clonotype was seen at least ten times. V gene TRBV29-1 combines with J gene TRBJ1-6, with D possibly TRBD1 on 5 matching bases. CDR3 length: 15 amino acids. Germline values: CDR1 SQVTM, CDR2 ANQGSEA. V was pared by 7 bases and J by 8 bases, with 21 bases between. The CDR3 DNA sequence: TGCAGCGCCCCGCCCGACCCGGAAGGGGATTCACCCCTCCACTTT. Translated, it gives CSAPPDPEGDSPLHF.

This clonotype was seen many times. The CDR3 region has the DNA TGTGCCAGCAGTGGAATGGGGGTGACTGAAGCTTTCTTT. This sequence encodes CASSGMGVTEAFF. This chain links TRBV2 with TRBJ1-1; the D gene is possibly TRBD1 (5 bases). V dropped 4 bases and J dropped 5 bases, with 11 bases sitting between them. CDR3 length: 13 residues. Germline CDR1 reads SNHLY; CDR2 reads FYNNEI.

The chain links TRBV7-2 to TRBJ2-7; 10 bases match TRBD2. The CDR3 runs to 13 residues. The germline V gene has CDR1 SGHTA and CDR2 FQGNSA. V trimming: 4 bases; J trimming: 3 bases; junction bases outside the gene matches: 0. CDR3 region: CASSSSGGYEQYF. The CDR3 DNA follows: TGTGCCAGCAGCTCTAGCGGGGGCTACGAGCAGTACTTC.

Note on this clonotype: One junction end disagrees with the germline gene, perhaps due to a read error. The CDR3, as DNA: TGTGTCAGCAGCGTCGACATGAACTCCTACAATGAGCAGTTCTTC. It specifies CVSSVDMNSYNEQFF. The chain uses TRBV9 and TRBJ2-1; the D is unclear. The germline CDR1 and CDR2 sequences are SGDLS and YYNGEE. This CDR3 spans 15 amino acids.

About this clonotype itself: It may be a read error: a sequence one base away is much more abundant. CDR3 sequence: CASSPALDRGRYEQYF. The CDR3 nucleotides are TGTGCCAGCAGCCCAGCGCTGGACAGGGGAAGATACGAGCAGTACTTC. The V gene is TRBV7-2, the J gene TRBJ2-7; 9 bases match TRBD1. This CDR3 comprises 16 residues. V was pared by 5 bases and J by 4 bases, with 12 bases of the junction left unmatched. The germline CDR1 and CDR2 sequences are SGHTA and FQGNSA.

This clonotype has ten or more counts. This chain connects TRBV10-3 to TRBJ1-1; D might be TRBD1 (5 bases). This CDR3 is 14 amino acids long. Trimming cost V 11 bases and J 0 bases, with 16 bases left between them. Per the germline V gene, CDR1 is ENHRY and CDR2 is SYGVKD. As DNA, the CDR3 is TGTGCCTCAAGGGGAAGGGAAGTGAACACTGAAGCTTTCTTT. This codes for CASRGREVNTEAFF.

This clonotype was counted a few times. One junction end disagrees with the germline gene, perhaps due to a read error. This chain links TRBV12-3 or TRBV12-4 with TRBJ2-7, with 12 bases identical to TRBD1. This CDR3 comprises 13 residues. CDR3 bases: TGTGCCAGCAGGGGACAGGGGGCGAGAGAGCGGTACTTC. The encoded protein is CASRGQGARERYF.

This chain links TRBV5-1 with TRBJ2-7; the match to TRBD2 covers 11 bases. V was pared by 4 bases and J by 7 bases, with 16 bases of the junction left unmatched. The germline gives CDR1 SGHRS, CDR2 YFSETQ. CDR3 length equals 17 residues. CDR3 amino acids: CASSLGRRTSGQDEQYF. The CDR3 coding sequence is TGCGCCAGCAGCCTAGGCCGTAGGACTAGCGGGCAGGATGAGCAGTACTTC.

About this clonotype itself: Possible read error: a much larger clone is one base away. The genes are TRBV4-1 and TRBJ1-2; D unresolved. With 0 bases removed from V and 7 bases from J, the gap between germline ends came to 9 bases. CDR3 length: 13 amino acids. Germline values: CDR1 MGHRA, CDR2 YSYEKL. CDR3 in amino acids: CASSQDLRSGYTF. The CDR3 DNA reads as TGCGCCAGCAGCCAAGATTTGAGGAGTGGCTACACCTTC.

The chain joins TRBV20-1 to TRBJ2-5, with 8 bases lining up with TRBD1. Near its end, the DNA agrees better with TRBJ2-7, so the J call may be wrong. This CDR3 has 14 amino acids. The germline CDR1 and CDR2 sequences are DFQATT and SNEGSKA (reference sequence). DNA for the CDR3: TGCAGTGCGCAAGGACAGGGAGTACGGGACGAGCAGTACTTC. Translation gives CSAQGQGVRDEQYF.

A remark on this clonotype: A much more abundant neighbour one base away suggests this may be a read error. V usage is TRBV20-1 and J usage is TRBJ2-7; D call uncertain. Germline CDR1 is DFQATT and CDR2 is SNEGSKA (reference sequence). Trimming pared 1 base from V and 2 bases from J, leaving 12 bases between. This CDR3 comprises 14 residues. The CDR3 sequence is CSARGSRLAYEQYF. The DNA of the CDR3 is TGCAGTGCTAGAGGTAGCAGGTTAGCCTACGAGCAGTACTTC.